The entry below describes one TCR beta chain. The V end was cut by 1 base, the J end by 5 bases, with 11 bases between. There are 14 residues in the CDR3. The germline V gene has CDR1 SGHAT and CDR2 FQNNGV. The data were produced by immunoSEQ multiplex PCR, yet TCRdb's version contains in-frame clones alone and is incomplete. The sample holds around 50,000 clones, almost 96% seen once. This specimen comes from a study of control samples from healthy donors and cancer patients. Source material: blood. The V gene is TRBV11-2, the J gene TRBJ2-5; D gene uncertain. The receptor comes from a woman aged 30 to 39 in good health. This chain's CDR3 is CASSLVVGGETQYF. The DNA of the CDR3 is TGTGCCAGCAGCTTAGTGGTAGGCGGCGAGACCCAGTACTTC.